Here is one T cell receptor (beta chain) with its context. Replicate PCRs for unsorted PBMC used 300 ng DNA (about 30,000 T cell genomes). DNA from unsorted PBMC was sequenced on ten immunoSEQ deep assay plates. TCRdb keeps only in-frame clones here, not all; method: immunoSEQ multiplex PCR. The repertoire holds 550,000 to 600,000 clones, with just over 75% as singletons. This entry comes from a study of shared clonotypes between healthy human individuals. CDR1 is MNHGY and CDR2 is SVAAGI in the germline V gene. The V end lost 4 bases, the J end lost 5 bases, and 21 bases lay between the germline ends. The CDR3 has 16 amino acids.

The gene calls are TRBV6-9 and TRBJ2-7; D is possibly TRBD2 (6 bases). This clonotype was sampled from a middle-aged woman in good health. Some clones in this sample may be carry-over from other donors' samples. Sequencing was carried out using PBMCs. The CDR3 DNA is TGTGCCAGCAGTTCCTTAGCGGAAGTTACTAAAAACGAGCAGTACTTC. This gives the protein CASSSLAEVTKNEQYF.